This T cell receptor (beta chain) was observed in a study of PD-1 blockade in classical Hodgkin lymphoma. Study-wide points: Newly diagnosed patients and complete responders had comparable diversity at baseline.

Looked up from germline, CDR1 is SGHNT and CDR2 is YYREEE (reference sequence). This CDR3 is 17 amino acids long. With 4 bases clipped from V and 3 bases from J, the junction kept 14 bases outside the gene matches. Every patient had relapsed following autologous stem cell transplantation, and cohorts differed in brentuximab vedotin exposure. Comment on this clone: Its antigen is still unknown.

Repertoires were generated with immunoSEQ multiplex PCR, while TCRdb's copy carries only in-frame clones and drops some. Found here are about 84,000 clones, about nine tenths of them singletons; the top ten hold roughly a fifth. The source material was peripheral blood mononuclear cells (PBMCs), sampled at baseline. This clonotype was sampled from a human donor with classical Hodgkin lymphoma. This chain uses TRBV5-4 with TRBJ2-5; 8 bases are a match to TRBD1. The chain's CDR3 is CASSPSIQGTGKETQYF. CDR3 sequence (DNA): TGTGCCAGCAGCCCTTCCATCCAAGGGACAGGAAAAGAGACCCAGTACTTC.